Described below is a single TCR beta chain sequence and its context. Germline CDR1 and CDR2: MNHEY and SVGAGI. V was pared by 10 bases and J by 4 bases, with 14 bases between. This CDR3 region has 13 residues. This sample is part of a study of cytomegalovirus exposure and HLA in healthy donors. This PCR relied on a set of 60 Vbeta primers and 13 Jbeta primers. The table came from immunoSEQ multiplex PCR; TCRdb's copy has only in-frame clones and leaves some out. In the table there are approximately 130,000 clones, around 85% of which are singletons. Specimen: PBMCs. The receptor was derived from a woman under 40 in good health and CMV-seropositive. The chain joins TRBV6-5 to TRBJ1-5; perhaps TRBD1 as D (5 bases). CDR3 region: CATRAGQNQPQHF. In nucleotides, the CDR3 is TGTGCCACCCGGGCGGGGCAAAATCAGCCCCAGCATTTT.